This section outlines one TCR beta chain sequence together with its context. Its target is not known. Coverage ceases 3 residues before the CDR3 finishes, and the germline J gene fills in the end. Sequencing was performed with immunoSEQ multiplex PCR; in TCRdb, only in-frame clones are kept and a portion is missing. This sample's clone table lists 30,000 to 50,000 clones. This entry comes from a study of T cells in women clearing cervical HPV infection. Study-level background: Controls gave blood once infection was undetectable; cases at lesion identification. Overall study results and limits: Each sample's T-cell count was unknown, possibly confounding richness.

After removal of 5 bases from V and 6 bases from J, the junction contained 13 bases not matched to a gene. Germline loops: CDR1 SGHRS, CDR2 YFSETQ. The CDR3 is 16 residues long. The chain combines TRBV5-1 with TRBJ2-7; 11 bases are shared with TRBD1. Material for sequencing was blood buffy coat. The sequence was obtained from a woman between 18 and 75 years old with a cervical HPV16 infection that either progressed to CIN3+ or cleared (not recorded which). CDR3 DNA (partial): TGCGCCAGCAGATTGACCGGGACAGGGGGACGGGGCGAG. This codes for CASRLTGTGGRGE. The whole CDR3 reads CASRLTGTGGRGEQYF.